The 14 T cell receptor beta chains below come from one sample, sequenced in a study of blood T cell repertoires in COVID-19. The data were produced by immunoSEQ multiplex PCR, yet TCRdb's version contains in-frame clones alone and is incomplete. The repertoire consists of approximately 240,000 clones, with around 85% occurring once and the leading ten covering approximately 3%. Sequencing was performed on peripheral blood. These receptors were obtained from a woman aged 25-40 years who had recovered from COVID-19.

V is TRBV15 and J is TRBJ1-1; D not certain. V shed 5 bases and J shed 2 bases, with 15 bases lying between them. This CDR3 is built from 15 residues. CDR1 and CDR2 from the germline V gene are LNHNV and YYDKDF (reference sequence). The CDR3, as DNA: TGTGCCACCAGCGACATTGGACTAGGCAACACTGAAGCTTTCTTT. This encodes CATSDIGLGNTEAFF.

The chain recombines TRBV7-3 with TRBJ2-5; weak D call: TRBD1 (7 bases). Trimming shortened V by 6 bases and J by 4 bases, and 15 bases separated the two germline ends. The CDR3 contains 14 residues. CDR1 and CDR2 from the germline V gene are SGHTA and FQGTGA. The CDR3: CASSVGGGVETQYF. The CDR3 nucleotides read TGTGCCAGCAGTGTAGGAGGGGGCGTAGAGACCCAGTACTTC.

This sequence joins TRBV7-9 and TRBJ2-3; the D is unclear. The germline gives CDR1 SEHNR, CDR2 FQNEAQ (reference sequence). The V gene lost 1 base and the J gene lost 4 bases, with 21 bases spanning the gap. The CDR3 runs to 18 residues. The CDR3 protein is CASSLDSFRIRGADTQYF. The CDR3 region has the DNA TGTGCCAGCAGCTTAGATTCATTTCGCATAAGAGGCGCAGATACGCAGTATTTT. Supplemented by reference TRBV7-9 and TRBJ2-3, the full variable domain reads DTGVSQNPRHKITKRGQNVTFRCDPISEHNRLYWYRQTLGQGPEFLTYFQNEAQLEKSRLLSDRFSAERPKGSFSTLEIQRTEQGDSAMYLCASSLDSFRIRGADTQYFGPGTRLTVL.

The CDR3 nucleotides are TGTGCCAGCCATTCACAGGGGGCGGTAGATACGCAGTATTTT. Its protein product is CASHSQGAVDTQYF. This chain joins TRBV11-2 and TRBJ2-3, with 9 bases identical to TRBD1. The CDR3 runs 14 residues. J lost 5 bases, V lost 8 bases, and 8 bases had no gene match. CDR1 SGHAT and CDR2 FQNNGV come from the germline V gene.

This chain joins TRBV5-8 and TRBJ2-1; TRBD2 matches at 9 bases. Germline V gene sequence: CDR1 SGHTS, CDR2 YDEGEE. The junction had 5 bases not matched to a gene; V was cut back by 1 base and J by 0 bases. The CDR3 extends over 17 amino acids. This chain's CDR3 is CASSLFTSGYSYNEQFF. In nucleotides, the CDR3 is TGTGCCAGCAGCTTGTTTACTAGCGGGTACTCCTACAATGAGCAGTTCTTC.

In regard to this clone: The sample holds other DNA sequences that translate to the same CDR3. The rearrangement joins TRBV11-2 to TRBJ2-5; D remains unclear. Germline loops: CDR1 SGHAT, CDR2 FQNNGV. V lost 0 bases, J lost 2 bases, and 4 bases lay in between. This CDR3 contains 13 residues. The CDR3 loop is CASSLEQQETQYF. The CDR3, as DNA: TGTGCCAGCAGCTTAGAACAGCAAGAGACCCAGTACTTC.

This rearrangement joins TRBV5-1 to TRBJ1-1; tentative D call: TRBD1 (6 bases). The germline V and J ends were trimmed by 0 bases and 6 bases, with 12 bases remaining between them. The germline V gene has CDR1 SGHRS and CDR2 YFSETQ. The CDR3 covers 14 residues. In nucleotides, the CDR3 is TGCGCCAGCAGCTTGGTCGGGGGGGCCCCTGAAGCTTTCTTT. Residues: CASSLVGGAPEAFF.

The gene calls are TRBV7-9 and TRBJ1-3, with TRBD1 matching over 8 bases. The junction had 10 bases not matched to a gene; V was cut back by 4 bases and J by 2 bases. From germline, CDR1 is SEHNR and CDR2 FQNEAQ (reference sequence). The CDR3 totals 17 residues. The CDR3 region is CASSSGQGYLAGNTIYF. CDR3 nucleotides: TGTGCCAGCAGCTCCGGACAGGGCTACCTTGCTGGAAACACCATATATTTT.

The chain employs TRBV4-1 and TRBJ2-3; TRBD1 agrees at 7 bases. CDR1 and CDR2 (germline): MGHRA, YSYEKL. V shed 0 bases and J 0 bases; nucleotides not matched to a gene: 15. The CDR3 totals 20 residues. CDR3 protein: CASSQDYLPGQTSSTDTQYF. Written as DNA, the CDR3 is TGCGCCAGCAGCCAAGATTACCTGCCGGGACAGACCTCTAGCACAGATACGCAGTATTTT.

This chain uses TRBV3-1 (or the pseudogene TRBV3-2) with TRBJ2-1; D remains ambiguous. CDR3 length: 14 amino acids. From germline, CDR1 is LGHDT and CDR2 YNNKEL (reference sequence). V was shortened by 0 bases and J by 9 bases, with 12 bases between the two germline ends. The CDR3 loop reads CASSQDVGLSEQFF. The CDR3 DNA follows: TGTGCCAGCAGCCAAGATGTCGGTTTAAGTGAGCAGTTCTTC.

This clone was seen a few times. The genes are TRBV19 and TRBJ1-1; 9 bases are a match to TRBD1. CDR1 and CDR2 from the germline V gene are LNHDA and SQIVND (reference sequence). Trimming took 10 bases from V and 4 from J; bases not matched to a gene: 7. This CDR3 is 13 amino acids long. Here the CDR3 DNA reads TGTGCCACCGACAGGGGGGTAACCACTGAAGCTTTCTTT. Translation gives CATDRGVTTEAFF.

The chain uses TRBV7-2 and TRBJ2-7; 9 nucleotides align to TRBD1. CDR3 size: 16 residues. Germline CDR1 reads SGHTA; CDR2 reads FQGNSA. J lost 3 bases, V lost 4 bases, and 10 bases had no gene match. The CDR3 here is CASSYLGLTGGYEQYF. CDR3 nucleotide sequence: TGTGCCAGCAGCTATTTGGGTCTGACAGGGGGCTACGAGCAGTACTTC.

This clone was found a few times. This chain links TRBV18 with TRBJ2-3; D gene unclear. The CDR3 consists of 14 residues. Per germline, CDR1 KGHSH and CDR2 LQKENI. Trimming stripped 3 bases from V and 2 bases from J, with 9 bases between. CDR3 nucleotides: TGTGCCAGCTCACCTGGTGGCACCACAGATACGCAGTATTTT. Its translation is CASSPGGTTDTQYF.

V is TRBV30 and J is TRBJ1-1, with D hard to call. Trimming removed 3 bases at V and 3 bases at J, with 5 bases between. The germline CDR1 and CDR2 sequences are GTSNPN and SVGIG (reference sequence). This CDR3 is built from 11 residues. The DNA of the CDR3 is TGTGCCTGGAGCCGGGACACTGAAGCTTTCTTT. Its protein is CAWSRDTEAFF.